This is a list of T cell receptor beta chains from one sample in a study of blood T cell repertoires in COVID-19. The data were produced by immunoSEQ multiplex PCR, yet TCRdb's version contains in-frame clones alone and is incomplete. The table records around 500,000 clones, over 75% of them present only once. Source material: PBMCs or T cells enriched from blood (not recorded which). The receptors stem from a woman aged 35 to 49 who had recovered from COVID-19. Both conserved end residues are part of each CDR3. Each record gives: D gene, V gene, CDR3 length, clone size, J gene, CDR3 DNA, CDR3 protein. A D gene is named only where the DNA matches it firmly. Clone size is not always given. Where it is, it says once, few, many or a class for expanded clones.

D: TRBD2
V: TRBV4-3
length: 16
size: NA
J: TRBJ2-2
DNA: TGCGCCAGCAGCCAATTTAGCGGGGTTAACACCGGGGAGCTGTTTTTT
CDR3: CASSQFSGVNTGELFF

D: TRBD1
V: TRBV2
length: 16
size: NA
J: TRBJ1-1
DNA: TGTGCCAGCAGTGATAGGGACAGGGGGATTGGAACTGAAGCTTTCTTT
CDR3: CASSDRDRGIGTEAFF

D: TRBD2
V: TRBV25-1
length: 18
size: once
J: TRBJ2-7
DNA: TGTGCCAGCAGTGCCGGACTAGCATCAGGAGGGAAGCCCTACGAGCAGTACTTC
CDR3: CASSAGLASGGKPYEQYF

D: NA
V: TRBV2
length: 13
size: NA
J: TRBJ2-7
DNA: TGTGCCATACCCGGGAAGAGCTCCTACGAGCAGTACTTC
CDR3: CAIPGKSSYEQYF

D: NA
V: TRBV7-2
length: 16
size: once
J: TRBJ1-5
DNA: TGTGCCAGCAGCTTAGGAGGAGGGATGGAGAATCAGCCCCAGCATTTT
CDR3: CASSLGGGMENQPQHF

D: NA
V: TRBV2
length: 13
size: NA
J: TRBJ1-1
DNA: TGTGCCAGCGGCACAGGGTTAAACACTGAAGCTTTCTTT
CDR3: CASGTGLNTEAFF

D: TRBD1
V: TRBV2
length: 17
size: NA
J: TRBJ1-2
DNA: TGTGCCAGACAGTTTCGACAGGGTCCCTCGCCTAACTATGGCTACACCTTC
CDR3: CARQFRQGPSPNYGYTF

D: NA
V: TRBV9
length: 13
size: NA
J: TRBJ2-7
DNA: TGTGCCAGCAGCGTAGGATTCGGTTACGAGCAGTACTTC
CDR3: CASSVGFGYEQYF

D: NA
V: TRBV27
length: 16
size: once
J: TRBJ1-6
DNA: TGTGCCAGTCGACGGGAAATACGCTCCTATAATTCACCCCTCCACTTT
CDR3: CASRREIRSYNSPLHF

D: NA
V: TRBV30
length: 13
size: NA
J: TRBJ1-5
DNA: TGTGCCTGGAGGACAGGTCCCACGTTAGCCCAGCATTTT
CDR3: CAWRTGPTLAQHF

D: TRBD2
V: TRBV4-3
length: 18
size: NA
J: TRBJ2-1
DNA: TGCGCCAGCAGCCAGCGGAGTCTAGCGGGATCCTCCTACAATGAGCAGTTCTTC
CDR3: CASSQRSLAGSSYNEQFF

D: TRBD1
V: TRBV27
length: 14
size: NA
J: TRBJ1-2
DNA: TGTGCCAGCAGTTTTGGGCAGGGGGGCTATGGCTACACCTTC
CDR3: CASSFGQGGYGYTF

D: NA
V: TRBV11-3
length: 13
size: NA
J: TRBJ1-1
DNA: TGTGCCAGCAGCTACAGGGCGGGCACTGAAGCTTTCTTT
CDR3: CASSYRAGTEAFF

D: NA
V: TRBV3-1/TRBV3-2
length: 17
size: NA
J: TRBJ1-4
DNA: TGTGCCAGCAGCCAAGGAGCAGGGGATGCAACTAATGAAAAACTGTTTTTT
CDR3: CASSQGAGDATNEKLFF

D: NA
V: TRBV7-2
length: 16
size: NA
J: TRBJ1-5
DNA: TGTGCCAGCCGCGCGTTGGGGGGAAGTAGTTATCAGCCCCAGCATTTT
CDR3: CASRALGGSSYQPQHF

D: NA
V: TRBV4-3
length: 16
size: NA
J: TRBJ1-2
DNA: TGCGCCAGCAGCCAAGACTGGGCCGGGAAGTCCTATGGCTACACCTTC
CDR3: CASSQDWAGKSYGYTF